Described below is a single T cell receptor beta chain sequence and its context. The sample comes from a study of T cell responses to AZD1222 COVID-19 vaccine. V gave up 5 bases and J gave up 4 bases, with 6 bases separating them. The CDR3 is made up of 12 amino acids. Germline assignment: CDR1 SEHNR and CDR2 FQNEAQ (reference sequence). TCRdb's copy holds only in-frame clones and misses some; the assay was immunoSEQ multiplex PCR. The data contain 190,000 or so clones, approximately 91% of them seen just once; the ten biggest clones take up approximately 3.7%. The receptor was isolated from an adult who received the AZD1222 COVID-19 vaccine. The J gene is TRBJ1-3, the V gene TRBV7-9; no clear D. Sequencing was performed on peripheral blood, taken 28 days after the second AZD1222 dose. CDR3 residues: CASSPRGNTIYF. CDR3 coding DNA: TGTGCCAGCAGCCCCAGGGGAAACACCATATATTTT. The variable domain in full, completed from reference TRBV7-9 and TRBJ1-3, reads DTGVSQNPRHKITKRGQNVTFRCDPISEHNRLYWYRQTLGQGPEFLTYFQNEAQLEKSRLLSDRFSAERPKGSFSTLEIQRTEQGDSAMYLCASSPRGNTIYFGEGSWLTVV.